The 27 T cell receptor beta chains listed next were all sequenced from one sample in a study of blood T cell repertoires in COVID-19. TCRdb's copy holds only in-frame clones and misses some; the assay was immunoSEQ multiplex PCR. The sample has roughly 110,000 clones; roughly four fifths are singletons. Specimen: peripheral blood. These receptors all stem from a man aged 80 or over with COVID-19, enrolled during active disease.

The chain carries TRBV28 and TRBJ1-2; D is undetermined. V was cut by 6 bases and J by 8 bases, with 16 bases left in between. Germline values: CDR1 MDHEN, CDR2 SYDVKM. The CDR3 totals 13 residues. CDR3 in amino acids: CASSPPGSWGYTF. The CDR3 region has the DNA TGTGCCAGCAGCCCGCCAGGTTCTTGGGGCTACACCTTC.

The chain employs TRBV9 and TRBJ2-7; 8 bases are a match to TRBD1. Germline lookup yields CDR1 SGDLS and CDR2 YYNGEE. This CDR3 spans 14 amino acids. The V and J ends lost 3 bases and 6 bases, in that order; junction bases with no gene match: 8. The CDR3 bases are TGTGCCAGCAGCGCTGCGACAGGGGTTGGCGAGCAGTACTTC. Translating it yields CASSAATGVGEQYF.

The chain has TRBV28 and TRBJ2-4, with a possible D match to TRBD2 (7 bases). V was trimmed by 5 bases and J by 5 bases, leaving 16 bases between them. Germline-derived CDR1 and CDR2 are MDHEN and SYDVKM. The CDR3 length is 15 residues. CDR3 nucleotides: TGTGCCAGCAGTCCGCGGGGGCATTGGGAAAACATTCAGTACTTC. Its protein is CASSPRGHWENIQYF. Based on the CDR3 plus reference TRBV28 and TRBJ2-4, the full variable domain is DVKVTQSSRYLVKRTGEKVFLECVQDMDHENMFWYRQDPGLGLRLIYFSYDVKMKEKGDIPEGYSVSREKKERFSLILESASTNQTSMYLCASSPRGHWENIQYFGAGTRLSVL.

This clone was seen once. This sequence joins TRBV19 and TRBJ2-1; D is possibly TRBD2 (6 bases). V lost 1 base and J lost 0, with 10 bases in between. The CDR3 is made up of 16 amino acids. Germline V gene sequence: CDR1 LNHDA, CDR2 SQIVND (reference sequence). Here the CDR3 reads CASSIAVGGSYNEQFF. In DNA form, the CDR3 reads TGTGCCAGTAGTATAGCAGTGGGAGGCTCCTACAATGAGCAGTTCTTC. The full variable domain, rest sourced from reference TRBV19 and TRBJ2-1, is DGGITQSPKYLFRKEGQNVTLSCEQNLNHDAMYWYRQDPGQGLRLIYYSQIVNDFQKGDIAEGYSVSREKKESFPLTVTSAQKNPTAFYLCASSIAVGGSYNEQFFGPGTRLTVL.

V gene TRBV5-4 combines with J gene TRBJ1-2; 7 bases match TRBD1. The CDR3 totals 15 residues. CDR1 SGHNT and CDR2 YYREEE come from the germline V gene (reference sequence). The ends lost 4 bases at V and 7 bases at J; junction bases unmatched: 13. The CDR3 spells CASSPPRGQGGGYTF. The CDR3 bases are TGTGCCAGCAGCCCCCCAAGGGGGCAGGGAGGTGGCTACACCTTC. Together with reference TRBV5-4 and TRBJ1-2, the CDR3 gives the full variable domain: ETGVTQSPTHLIKTRGQQVTLRCSSQSGHNTVSWYQQALGQGPQFIFQYYREEENGRGNFPPRFSGLQFPNYSSELNVNALELDDSALYLCASSPPRGQGGGYTFGSGTRLTVV.

This chain links TRBV28 with TRBJ1-1; 7 bases are shared with TRBD1. V dropped 4 bases and J dropped 8; count of bases not matched to a gene: 13. The CDR3 loop spans 15 amino acids. Germline CDR1 and CDR2: MDHEN and SYDVKM. CDR3 amino acids: CASSSFLRGYREAFF. CDR3 DNA: TGTGCCAGCAGTTCATTCCTCAGGGGGTATCGCGAAGCTTTCTTT.

The V and J genes are TRBV12-3 or TRBV12-4 and TRBJ2-7; TRBD1 is a possible D gene (6 bases). The CDR3 sequence is 13 residues long. V dropped 6 bases and J dropped 2 bases, with 11 bases sitting between them. CDR3 loop: CASRRTAAYEQYF. The CDR3 bases are TGTGCCAGCAGGCGGACAGCTGCCTACGAGCAGTACTTC.

The chain recombines TRBV4-1 with TRBJ1-1; D is perhaps TRBD1 (5 bases). CDR1 is MGHRA and CDR2 is YSYEKL in the germline V gene. CDR3 length: 17 amino acids. The V gene lost 0 bases and the J gene lost 0 bases, with 14 bases spanning the gap. The chain's CDR3 is CASSQDLKTEMNTEAFF. Here the CDR3 DNA reads TGCGCCAGCAGCCAAGACCTTAAGACAGAGATGAACACTGAAGCTTTCTTT.

This clone was counted a few times. V gene TRBV14 combines with J gene TRBJ2-7; 10 nucleotides align to TRBD2. The CDR3 spans 15 residues. Trimming removed 5 bases from V and 5 bases from J; junction bases left unmatched: 9. CDR1 SGHDN and CDR2 FVKESK come from the germline V gene. The CDR3 nucleotides are TGTGCCAGCAGCACTCGACTAGCGGGCCACGACGAGCAGTACTTC. Protein sequence: CASSTRLAGHDEQYF.

The chain joins TRBV27 to TRBJ1-4; TRBD1 might be the D (5 bases). The CDR3 sequence is 14 residues long. Trimming left V 4 bases short and J 4 bases short, with 10 bases between. Germline CDR1 MNHEY, CDR2 SMNVEV (reference sequence). The CDR3 loop reads CASSSRALNEKLFF. The CDR3 region has the DNA TGTGCCAGCAGTTCCAGGGCACTTAATGAAAAACTGTTTTTT.

DNA of the CDR3: TGTGCCAGCAGCTTAGCGACAGGGGTGGATACGCAGTATTTT. It is translated as CASSLATGVDTQYF. The chain carries TRBV7-2 and TRBJ2-3; 8 bases line up with TRBD1. V lost 0 bases and J lost 6; bases outside the gene matches: 2. The CDR3 totals 14 residues. Germline V CDR1 and CDR2: SGHTA, FQGNSA.

The chain uses TRBV7-8 and TRBJ2-1, with TRBD2 matching 10 bases. Losses at the gene ends were 5 bases for V and 6 bases for J; bases not matched to a gene: 10. CDR1 and CDR2 (germline): SGHVS, FQNEAQ. The CDR3 totals 16 residues. The CDR3 nucleotides are TGTGCCAGCAGCGGGAATCTAGCGGGAGAGGGCAATGAGCAGTTCTTC. Translation: CASSGNLAGEGNEQFF.

The V call is TRBV13, the J call TRBJ1-2, with 7 bases identical to TRBD1. The germline CDR1 and CDR2 sequences are PRHDT and FYEKMQ (reference sequence). Trimming cost V 2 bases and J 2 bases; bases outside gene matches: 11. This CDR3 is built from 17 residues. The DNA of the CDR3 is TGTGCCAGCAGCTTATTAGAGGACAGGATGGCGAACTATGGCTACACCTTC. Translating it yields CASSLLEDRMANYGYTF.

The V call is TRBV2, the J call TRBJ1-5; the D is unclear. This CDR3 spans 18 amino acids. Deletions cut 1 base from V and 1 base from J, with 17 bases between. Germline values: CDR1 SNHLY, CDR2 FYNNEI. CDR3 in amino acids: CASSEEEPEVESNQPQHF. The CDR3 DNA sequence: TGTGCCAGCAGTGAAGAGGAACCGGAGGTTGAAAGCAATCAGCCCCAGCATTTT.

The chain joins TRBV24-1 to TRBJ1-1; 10 bases are a match to TRBD1. Germline V gene sequence: CDR1 KGHDR, CDR2 SFDVKD. J was trimmed by 4 bases and V by 9 bases; bases with no gene match: 1. CDR3 length: 12 amino acids. DNA of the CDR3: TGTGCCACCCGGGACAGGGGCACTGAAGCTTTCTTT. It encodes CATRDRGTEAFF.

With respect to this clone: The same CDR3 also results from other DNA sequences found in this sample. This rearrangement joins TRBV4-3 to TRBJ2-7; D ambiguous. The germline gives CDR1 LGHNA, CDR2 YSLEER. V was trimmed by 0 bases and J by 0 bases, leaving 9 bases between them. This CDR3 has 15 amino acids. The CDR3: CASSQDRGSSYEQYF. DNA of the CDR3: TGCGCCAGCAGCCAAGATCGAGGCTCCTCCTACGAGCAGTACTTC.

The rearrangement joins TRBV5-1 to TRBJ2-7, with 13 positions matching TRBD2. Trimming removed 7 bases from V and 7 bases from J; junction bases left unmatched: 14. The CDR3 loop spans 16 amino acids. The germline CDR1 and CDR2 sequences are SGHRS and YFSETQ. The CDR3 DNA sequence: TGCGCCAGCGGTCCAGTCGGACTAGCGGGAGCAGGAGAGCAGTACTTC. This sequence encodes CASGPVGLAGAGEQYF.

This rearrangement joins TRBV28 to TRBJ2-3, with 9 bases fitting TRBD2. Germline V CDR1 and CDR2: MDHEN, SYDVKM. Losses at the gene ends were 6 bases for V and 0 bases for J; bases not matched to a gene: 7. The CDR3 contains 16 residues. This CDR3 reads CASRSGLAGSTDTQYF. In DNA form, the CDR3 reads TGTGCCAGCAGGTCGGGTCTAGCGGGAAGCACAGATACGCAGTATTTT.

The chain combines TRBV7-2 with TRBJ1-1, with TRBD1 as a possible D gene (5 bases). The ends were cut back, 6 bases at V and 5 bases at J, with 16 bases in the middle. The CDR3 runs 14 residues. CDR1 SGHTA and CDR2 FQGNSA come from the germline V gene. The CDR3 loop is CASRLTGGRTEAFF. DNA of the CDR3: TGTGCCAGCAGATTAACGGGGGGTCGGACTGAAGCTTTCTTT.

The count of this clone is one. The rearrangement joins TRBV4-1 to TRBJ1-5; D gene uncertain. Germline values: CDR1 MGHRA, CDR2 YSYEKL. V shed 1 base and J shed 0 bases, with 4 bases lying between them. This CDR3 comprises 14 residues. This CDR3 is CASSQVGSNQPQHF. CDR3 coding DNA: TGCGCCAGCAGCCAAGTCGGTAGCAATCAGCCCCAGCATTTT.

The chain employs TRBV7-9 and TRBJ1-5; D gene unclear. Trimming stripped 0 bases from V and 5 bases from J, with 5 bases between. This CDR3 has 13 residues. Germline CDR1 is SEHNR and CDR2 is FQNEAQ (reference sequence). The CDR3 here is CASSLASDQPQHF. The DNA for the CDR3 is TGTGCCAGCAGCTTAGCTTCAGATCAGCCCCAGCATTTT.

The gene calls are TRBV4-1 and TRBJ1-6, with 9 bases lining up with TRBD1. The germline V gene encodes CDR1 MGHRA and CDR2 YSYEKL. The CDR3 runs to 15 residues. The ends lost 3 bases at V and 10 bases at J; junction bases unmatched: 7. The CDR3, as DNA: TGCGCCAGCAGCCATCCCACAGGGGGCCGATCACCCCTCCACTTT. It specifies CASSHPTGGRSPLHF.

The V call is TRBV25-1, the J call TRBJ2-7, with D tentatively TRBD1 (6 bases). Germline V gives CDR1 MGHDK, CDR2 SYGVNS. This CDR3 is built from 13 residues. V dropped 3 bases and J dropped 3 bases, with 9 bases sitting between them. The CDR3 reads CASSEDSIYEQYF. CDR3 in DNA: TGTGCCAGCAGTGAGGACAGCATCTACGAGCAGTACTTC.

The V and J genes are TRBV5-1 and TRBJ2-3; 14 nucleotides line up with TRBD2. Germline V CDR1 and CDR2: SGHRS, YFSETQ. The CDR3 is 16 residues long. Trimming cost V 4 bases and J 5 bases; bases outside gene matches: 6. The CDR3 protein is CASSKGLAGGGDTQYF. Here the CDR3 DNA reads TGCGCCAGCAGCAAAGGACTAGCGGGAGGAGGAGATACGCAGTATTTT. Together with reference TRBV5-1 and TRBJ2-3, the CDR3 gives the full variable domain: KAGVTQTPRYLIKTRGQQVTLSCSPISGHRSVSWYQQTPGQGLQFLFEYFSETQRNKGNFPGRFSGRQFSNSRSEMNVSTLELGDSALYLCASSKGLAGGGDTQYFGPGTRLTVL.

The chain uses TRBV27 and TRBJ2-5; 8 nucleotides match TRBD2. This CDR3 is built from 12 residues. Trimming at V came to 6 bases and at J to 12 bases, leaving 9 bases not matched to a gene. Germline lookup yields CDR1 MNHEY and CDR2 SMNVEV (reference sequence). CDR3 sequence: CASRSGGPPEYF. The CDR3 DNA sequence: TGTGCCAGCAGGTCGGGAGGGCCCCCCGAGTACTTC.

The chain is built from TRBV10-3 and TRBJ2-1; a possible D gene is TRBD2 (6 bases). Germline V gives CDR1 ENHRY, CDR2 SYGVKD. This CDR3 contains 15 residues. V dropped 3 bases and J dropped 4 bases, with 13 bases sitting between them. In DNA form, the CDR3 reads TGTGCCATCAGTGAAAATACTAGCAGGTACAATGAGCAGTTCTTC. This translates into CAISENTSRYNEQFF.

The V gene is TRBV29-1, the J gene TRBJ1-2, with 7 positions matching TRBD1. V gave up 3 bases and J gave up 7 bases; unmatched junction bases: 8. CDR3 size: 13 residues. From germline, CDR1 is SQVTM and CDR2 ANQGSEA. CDR3 region: CSVEAVTGSGYTF. CDR3 coding DNA: TGCAGCGTTGAGGCCGTGACAGGGAGTGGCTACACCTTC.